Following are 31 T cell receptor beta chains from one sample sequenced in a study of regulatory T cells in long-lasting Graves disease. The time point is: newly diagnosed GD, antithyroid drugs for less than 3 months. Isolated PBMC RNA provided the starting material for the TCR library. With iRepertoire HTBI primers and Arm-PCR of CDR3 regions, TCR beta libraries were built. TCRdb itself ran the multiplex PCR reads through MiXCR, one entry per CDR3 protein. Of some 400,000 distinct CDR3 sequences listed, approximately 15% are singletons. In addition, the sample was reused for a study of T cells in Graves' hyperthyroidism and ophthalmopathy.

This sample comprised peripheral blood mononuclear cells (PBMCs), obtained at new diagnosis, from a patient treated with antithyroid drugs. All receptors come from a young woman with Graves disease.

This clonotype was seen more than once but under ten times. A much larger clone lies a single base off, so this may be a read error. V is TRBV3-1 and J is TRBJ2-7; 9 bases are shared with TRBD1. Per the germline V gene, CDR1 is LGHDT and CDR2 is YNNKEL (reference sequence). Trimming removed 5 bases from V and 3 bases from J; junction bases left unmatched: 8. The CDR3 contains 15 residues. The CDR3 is CASSNLAGQGYEQYF. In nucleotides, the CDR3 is TGTGCCAGCAGCAATCTTGCGGGACAGGGCTACGAGCAGTACTTC.

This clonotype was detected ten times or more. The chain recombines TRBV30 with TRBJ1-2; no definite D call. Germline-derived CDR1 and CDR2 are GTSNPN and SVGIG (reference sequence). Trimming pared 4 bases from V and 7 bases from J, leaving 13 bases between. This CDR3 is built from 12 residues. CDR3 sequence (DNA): TGTGCCTGGAATGTGGGTCCTGGTGGCTACACCTTC. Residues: CAWNVGPGGYTF.

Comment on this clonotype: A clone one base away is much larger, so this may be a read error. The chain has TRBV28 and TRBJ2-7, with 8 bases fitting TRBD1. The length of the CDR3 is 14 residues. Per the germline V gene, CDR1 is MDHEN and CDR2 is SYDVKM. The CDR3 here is CASISGQVTYEQCF. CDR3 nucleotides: TGTGCCAGCATCTCGGGACAGGTGACCTACGAGCAGTGCTTC.

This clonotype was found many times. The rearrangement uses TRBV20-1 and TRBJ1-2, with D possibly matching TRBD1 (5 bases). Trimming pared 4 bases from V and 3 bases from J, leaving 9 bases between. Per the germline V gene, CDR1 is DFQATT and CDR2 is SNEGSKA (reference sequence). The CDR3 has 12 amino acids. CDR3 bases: TGCAGTGCTACAGGGAGGGACTATGGCTACACCTTC. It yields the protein CSATGRDYGYTF.

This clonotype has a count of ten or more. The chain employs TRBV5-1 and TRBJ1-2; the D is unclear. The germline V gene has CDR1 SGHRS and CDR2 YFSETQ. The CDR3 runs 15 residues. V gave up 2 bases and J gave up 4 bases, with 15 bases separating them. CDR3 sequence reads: CASSFWSTDLYGYTF. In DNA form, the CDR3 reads TGCGCCAGCAGCTTTTGGTCGACGGACCTCTATGGCTACACCTTC.

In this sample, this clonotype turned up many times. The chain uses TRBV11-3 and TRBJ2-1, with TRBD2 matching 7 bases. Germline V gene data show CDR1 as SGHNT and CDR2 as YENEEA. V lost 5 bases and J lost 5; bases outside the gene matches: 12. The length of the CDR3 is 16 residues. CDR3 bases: TGTGCCAGCAGCCCCCCCGCTAGAGCGGGGCACAATGAGCAGTTCTTC. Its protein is CASSPPARAGHNEQFF.

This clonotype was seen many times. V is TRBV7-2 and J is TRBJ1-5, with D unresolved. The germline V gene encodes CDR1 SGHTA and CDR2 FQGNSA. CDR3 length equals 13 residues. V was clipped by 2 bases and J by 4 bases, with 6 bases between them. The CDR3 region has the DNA TGTGCCAGCAGCTTACCCGAGAATCAGCCCCAGCATTTT. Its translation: CASSLPENQPQHF.

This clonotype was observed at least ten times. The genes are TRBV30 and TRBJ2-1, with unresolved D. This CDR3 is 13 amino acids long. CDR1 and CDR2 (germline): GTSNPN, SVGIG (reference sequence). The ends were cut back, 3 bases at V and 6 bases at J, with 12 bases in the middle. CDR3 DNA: TGTGCCTGGAGCCCACTGTGGGGCAATGAGCAGTTCTTC. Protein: CAWSPLWGNEQFF.

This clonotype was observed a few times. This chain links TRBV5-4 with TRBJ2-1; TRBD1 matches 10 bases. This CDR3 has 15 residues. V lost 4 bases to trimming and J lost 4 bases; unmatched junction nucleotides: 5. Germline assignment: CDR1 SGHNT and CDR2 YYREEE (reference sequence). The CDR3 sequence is CASSVRQGAYNEQFF. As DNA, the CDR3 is TGTGCCAGCAGCGTACGACAGGGGGCATACAATGAGCAGTTCTTC.

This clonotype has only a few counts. CDR3 bases: TGCAGTGCTAGAGAGGTGGGAGGGCCGTACAATGAGCAGTTCTTC. It codes for CSAREVGGPYNEQFF. This chain uses TRBV20-1 with TRBJ2-1, with 7 bases lining up with TRBD2. This CDR3 is built from 15 residues. V gave up 0 bases and J gave up 4 bases; unmatched junction bases: 6. Germline V gene sequence: CDR1 DFQATT, CDR2 SNEGSKA (reference sequence).

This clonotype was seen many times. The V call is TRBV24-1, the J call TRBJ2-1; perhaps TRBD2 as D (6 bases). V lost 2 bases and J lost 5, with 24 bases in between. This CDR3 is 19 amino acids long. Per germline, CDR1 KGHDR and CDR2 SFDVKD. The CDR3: CATSDSRKSLAFLHNEQFF. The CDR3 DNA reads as TGTGCCACCAGTGATTCGCGAAAGAGCCTAGCGTTTCTCCACAATGAGCAGTTCTTC.

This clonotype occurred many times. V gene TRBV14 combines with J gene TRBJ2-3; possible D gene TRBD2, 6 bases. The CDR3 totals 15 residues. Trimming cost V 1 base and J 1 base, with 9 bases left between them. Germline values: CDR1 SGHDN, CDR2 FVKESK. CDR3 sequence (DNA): TGTGCCAGCAGCCAAGGGGGAGGCGGCACAGATACGCAGTATTTT. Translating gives CASSQGGGGTDTQYF. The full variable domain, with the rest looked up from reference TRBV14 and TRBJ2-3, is EAGVTQFPSHSVIEKGQTVTLRCDPISGHDNLYWYRRVMGKEIKFLLHFVKESKQDESGMPNNRFLAERTGGTYSTLKVQPAELEDSGVYFCASSQGGGGTDTQYFGPGTRLTVL.

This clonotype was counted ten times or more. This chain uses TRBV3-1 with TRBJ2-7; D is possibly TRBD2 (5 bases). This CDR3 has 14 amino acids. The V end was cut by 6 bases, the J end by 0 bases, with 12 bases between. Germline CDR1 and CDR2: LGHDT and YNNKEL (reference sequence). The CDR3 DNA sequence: TGTGCCAGCAGACTGGGCGGGTCCTCCTACGAGCAGTACTTC. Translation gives CASRLGGSSYEQYF.

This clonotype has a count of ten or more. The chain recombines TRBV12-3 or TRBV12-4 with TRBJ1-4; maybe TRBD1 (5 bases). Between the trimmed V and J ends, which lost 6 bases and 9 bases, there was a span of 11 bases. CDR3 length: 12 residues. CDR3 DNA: TGTGCCAGCAGCCCCCGACAGAAAAAACTGTTTTTT. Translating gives CASSPRQKKLFF.

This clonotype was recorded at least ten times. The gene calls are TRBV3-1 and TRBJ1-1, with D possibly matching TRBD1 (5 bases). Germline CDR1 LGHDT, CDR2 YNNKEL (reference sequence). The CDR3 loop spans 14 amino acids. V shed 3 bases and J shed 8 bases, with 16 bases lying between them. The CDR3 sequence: CASSQGGANREAFF. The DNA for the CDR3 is TGTGCCAGCAGCCAGGGGGGAGCGAACCGGGAAGCTTTCTTT. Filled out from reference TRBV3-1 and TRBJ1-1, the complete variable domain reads DTAVSQTPKYLVTQMGNDKSIKCEQNLGHDTMYWYKQDSKKFLKIMFSYNNKELIINETVPNRFSPKSPDKAHLNLHINSLELGDSAVYFCASSQGGANREAFFGQGTRLTVV.

The CDR3 coding sequence is TGTGCCAGCAGCCCCAGATACCGGGACAGGTACTCTGGGGCCAACGTCCTGACTTTC. It translates to CASSPRYRDRYSGANVLTF. The V call is TRBV3-1, the J call TRBJ2-6; TRBD1 matches at 8 bases. The CDR3 runs to 19 residues. With 4 bases clipped from V and 0 bases from J, the junction kept 11 bases outside the gene matches. In germline, CDR1 is LGHDT, CDR2 YNNKEL (reference sequence).

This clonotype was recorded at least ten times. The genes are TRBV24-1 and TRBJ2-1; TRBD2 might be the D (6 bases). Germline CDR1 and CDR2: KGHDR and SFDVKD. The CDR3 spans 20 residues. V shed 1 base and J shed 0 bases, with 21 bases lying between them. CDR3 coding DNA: TGTGCCACCAGTGATTTTGGGGCCGGCGGGACCTCTGGCTCCTACAATGAGCAGTTCTTC. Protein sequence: CATSDFGAGGTSGSYNEQFF.

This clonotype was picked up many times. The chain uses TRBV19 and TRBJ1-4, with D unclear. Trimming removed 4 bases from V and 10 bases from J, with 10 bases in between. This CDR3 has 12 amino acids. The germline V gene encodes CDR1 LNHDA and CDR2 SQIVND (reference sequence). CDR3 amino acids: CASSTPGVKLFF. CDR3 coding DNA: TGTGCCAGTAGTACCCCAGGAGTAAAACTGTTTTTT.

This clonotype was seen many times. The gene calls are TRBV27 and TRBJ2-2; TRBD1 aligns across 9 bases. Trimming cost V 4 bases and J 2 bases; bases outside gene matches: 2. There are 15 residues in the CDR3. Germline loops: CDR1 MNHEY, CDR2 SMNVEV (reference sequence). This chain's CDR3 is CASSWDRDNTGELFF. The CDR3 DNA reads TGTGCCAGCAGTTGGGACAGGGATAACACCGGGGAGCTGTTTTTT.

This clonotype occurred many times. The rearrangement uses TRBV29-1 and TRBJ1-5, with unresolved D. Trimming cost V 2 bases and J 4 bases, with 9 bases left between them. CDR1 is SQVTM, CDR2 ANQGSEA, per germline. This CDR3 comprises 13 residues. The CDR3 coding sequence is TGCAGCGTTGAAACGAATCAAAATCAGCCCCAGCATTTT. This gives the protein CSVETNQNQPQHF. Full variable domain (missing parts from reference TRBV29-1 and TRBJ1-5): SAVISQKPSRDICQRGTSLTIQCQVDSQVTMMFWYRQQPGQSLTLIATANQGSEATYESGFVIDKFPISRPNLTFSTLTVSNMSPEDSSIYLCSVETNQNQPQHFGDGTRLSIL.

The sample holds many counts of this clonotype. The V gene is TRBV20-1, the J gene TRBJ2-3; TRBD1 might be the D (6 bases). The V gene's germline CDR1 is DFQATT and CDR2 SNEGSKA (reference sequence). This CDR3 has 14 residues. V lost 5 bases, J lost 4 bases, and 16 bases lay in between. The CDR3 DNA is TGCAGTGCTCGACAGGTGGCAAGGGCAGATACGCAGTATTTT. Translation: CSARQVARADTQYF.

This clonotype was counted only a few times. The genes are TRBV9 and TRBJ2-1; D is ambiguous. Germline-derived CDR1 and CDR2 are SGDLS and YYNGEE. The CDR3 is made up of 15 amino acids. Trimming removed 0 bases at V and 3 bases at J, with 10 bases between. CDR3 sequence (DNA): TGTGCCAGCAGCGTAGGGCCCACTCACTACAATGAGCAGTTCTTC. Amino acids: CASSVGPTHYNEQFF.

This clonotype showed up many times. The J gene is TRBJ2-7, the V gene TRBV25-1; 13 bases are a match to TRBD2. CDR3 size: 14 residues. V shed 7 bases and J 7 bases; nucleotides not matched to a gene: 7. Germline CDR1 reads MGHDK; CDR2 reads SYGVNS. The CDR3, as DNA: TGTGCCAGCAATCCGGGACTAGCGGGAAGTGAGCAGTACTTC. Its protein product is CASNPGLAGSEQYF.

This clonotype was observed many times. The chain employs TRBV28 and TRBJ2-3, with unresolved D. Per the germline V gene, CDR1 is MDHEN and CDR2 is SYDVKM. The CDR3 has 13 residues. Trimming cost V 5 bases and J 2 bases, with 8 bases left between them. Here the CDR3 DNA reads TGTGCCAGCAGTGCCCGAAACACAGATACGCAGTATTTT. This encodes CASSARNTDTQYF.

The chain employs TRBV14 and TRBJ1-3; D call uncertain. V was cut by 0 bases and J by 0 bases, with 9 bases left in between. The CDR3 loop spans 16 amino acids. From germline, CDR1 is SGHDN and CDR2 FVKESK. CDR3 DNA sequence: TGTGCCAGCAGCCAAGAGAGATTGAGCTCTGGAAACACCATATATTTT. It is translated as CASSQERLSSGNTIYF.

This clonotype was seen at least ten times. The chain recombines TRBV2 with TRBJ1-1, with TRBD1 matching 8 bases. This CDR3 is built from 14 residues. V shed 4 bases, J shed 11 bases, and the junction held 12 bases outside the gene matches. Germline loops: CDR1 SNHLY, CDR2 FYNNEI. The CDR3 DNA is TGTGCCAGCAGTGGGGGCACAGGGGGTGCGGGTGCTTTCTTT. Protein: CASSGGTGGAGAFF. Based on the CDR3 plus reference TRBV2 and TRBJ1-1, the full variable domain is EPEVTQTPSHQVTQMGQEVILRCVPISNHLYFYWYRQILGQKVEFLVSFYNNEISEKSEIFDDQFSVERPDGSNFTLKIRSTKLEDSAMYFCASSGGTGGAGAFFGQGTRLTVV.

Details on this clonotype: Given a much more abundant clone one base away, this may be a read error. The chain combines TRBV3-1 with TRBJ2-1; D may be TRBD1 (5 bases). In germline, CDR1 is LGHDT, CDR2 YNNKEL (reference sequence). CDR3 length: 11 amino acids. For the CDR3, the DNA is TGTGCCAGCAGCCAAGATGGGGCCTGCTACTTC. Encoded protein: CASSQDGACYF.

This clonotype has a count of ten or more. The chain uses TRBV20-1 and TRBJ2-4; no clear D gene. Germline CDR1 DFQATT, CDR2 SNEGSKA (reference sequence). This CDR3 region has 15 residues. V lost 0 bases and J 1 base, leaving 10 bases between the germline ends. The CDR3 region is CSARDSRPAKNIQYF. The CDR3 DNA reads TGCAGTGCTAGAGATTCCCGGCCTGCCAAAAACATTCAGTACTTC.

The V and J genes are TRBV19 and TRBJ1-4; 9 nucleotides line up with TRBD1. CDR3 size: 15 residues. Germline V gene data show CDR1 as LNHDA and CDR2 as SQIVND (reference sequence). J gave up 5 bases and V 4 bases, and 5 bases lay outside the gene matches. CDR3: CASSNTGQGNEKLFF. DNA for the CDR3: TGTGCCAGTAGTAATACGGGACAGGGAAATGAAAAACTGTTTTTT. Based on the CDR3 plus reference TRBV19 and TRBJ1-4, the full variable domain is DGGITQSPKYLFRKEGQNVTLSCEQNLNHDAMYWYRQDPGQGLRLIYYSQIVNDFQKGDIAEGYSVSREKKESFPLTVTSAQKNPTAFYLCASSNTGQGNEKLFFGSGTQLSVL.

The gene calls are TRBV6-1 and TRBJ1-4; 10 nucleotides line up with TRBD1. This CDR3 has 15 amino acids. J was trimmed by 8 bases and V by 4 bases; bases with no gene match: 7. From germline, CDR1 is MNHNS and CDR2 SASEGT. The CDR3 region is CASSAAGTGAEKLFF. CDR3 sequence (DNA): TGTGCCAGCAGTGCCGCCGGGACAGGGGCCGAAAAACTGTTTTTT.

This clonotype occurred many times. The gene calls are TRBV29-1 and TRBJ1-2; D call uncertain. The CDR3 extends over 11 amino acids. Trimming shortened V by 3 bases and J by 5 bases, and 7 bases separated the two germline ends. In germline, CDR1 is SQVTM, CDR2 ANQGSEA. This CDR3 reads CSVEETYGYTF. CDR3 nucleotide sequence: TGCAGCGTTGAGGAGACGTATGGCTACACCTTC.